A single sample gave rise to the 9 T cell receptor beta chains below, sequenced in a study of a mutant IDH1 vaccine in newly diagnosed glioma. The time point was: week 23, last vaccination. In every dose of vaccine, 300 ug of mutant IDH1 20-mer peptide was given alongside topical imiquimod. Sequencing was performed with immunoSEQ multiplex PCR; in TCRdb, only in-frame clones are kept and a portion is missing. The data show 25,000 to 35,000 clones, 80% seen once. Which antigens these TCRs recognize remains unknown. Source: PBMCs, taken from a glioma patient whose treatment included an IDH1 peptide vaccine. The receptor source for this set is a woman aged 18 to 35 with glioma.

This chain joins TRBV18 and TRBJ1-4; TRBD1 is a possible D gene (5 bases). CDR1 and CDR2 from the germline V gene are KGHSH and LQKENI. The CDR3 runs 14 residues. V was cut by 1 base and J by 4 bases, with 7 bases left in between. This chain's CDR3 is CASSPRDGNEKLFF. The CDR3 coding sequence is TGTGCCAGCTCACCACGGGACGGTAATGAAAAACTGTTTTTT.

The J gene is TRBJ1-2, the V gene TRBV29-1, with a tentative D call TRBD1 (6 bases). CDR1 SQVTM and CDR2 ANQGSEA come from the germline V gene. The CDR3 totals 14 residues. Trimming left V 6 bases short and J 4 bases short, with 18 bases between. CDR3 bases: TGCAGCGTGGCGTCGGGACACTCTAGCTATGGCTACACCTTC. Amino acids: CSVASGHSSYGYTF.

DNA of the CDR3: TGTGCCAGCAGCGCCCGACAGGGGTCCGGGGAGCTGTTTTTT. Its protein is CASSARQGSGELFF. This sequence joins TRBV9 and TRBJ2-2, with TRBD1 matching over 8 bases. The CDR3 length is 14 residues. Germline V lookup: CDR1 SGDLS, CDR2 YYNGEE. V shed 3 bases and J 6 bases; nucleotides not matched to a gene: 4. The full variable domain, its missing parts supplied by reference TRBV9 and TRBJ2-2, is DSGVTQTPKHLITATGQRVTLRCSPRSGDLSVYWYQQSLDQGLQFLIQYYNGEERAKGNILERFSAQQFPDLHSELNLSSLELGDSALYFCASSARQGSGELFFGEGSRLTVL.

The chain is built from TRBV19 and TRBJ2-1; D uncertain. The CDR3 is 13 residues long. Trimming pared 11 bases from V and 0 bases from J, leaving 11 bases between. The V gene's germline CDR1 is LNHDA and CDR2 SQIVND (reference sequence). CDR3 in amino acids: CAVGLSSYNEQFF. CDR3 nucleotides: TGTGCCGTCGGGTTAAGCTCCTACAATGAGCAGTTCTTC.

V and J are TRBV15 and TRBJ1-3; D unresolved. The V and J ends lost 0 bases and 3 bases respectively, with 0 bases between them. The CDR3 extends over 12 amino acids. In germline, CDR1 is LNHNV, CDR2 YYDKDF (reference sequence). This CDR3 reads CATSRDGNTIYF. In nucleotides, the CDR3 is TGTGCCACCAGCAGAGATGGAAACACCATATATTTT.

This chain connects TRBV6-4 to TRBJ2-1, with a possible D match to TRBD2 (5 bases). CDR1 is MRHNA, CDR2 SNTAGT, per germline. The CDR3 loop spans 13 amino acids. V shed 2 bases and J shed 12 bases, with 14 bases lying between them. The CDR3 DNA reads as TGTGCCAGCAGTGACGGTCCCCCGGACTCGCAGTTCTTC. It translates to CASSDGPPDSQFF.

This clone was counted only a few times. CDR3 nucleotide sequence: TGTGCCAGCAGCGTAGGAGGGGGGGTTAACTATGGCTACACCTTC. This translates into CASSVGGGVNYGYTF. The chain combines TRBV9 with TRBJ1-2, with D possibly being TRBD1 (6 bases). CDR1 and CDR2 from the germline V gene are SGDLS and YYNGEE. The CDR3 length is 15 residues. V shed 0 bases and J shed 1 base, with 10 bases lying between them.

The genes are TRBV5-1 and TRBJ2-2; D unresolved. V lost 1 base and J 3 bases, leaving 10 bases between the germline ends. The length of the CDR3 is 15 residues. Germline lookup yields CDR1 SGHRS and CDR2 YFSETQ. The DNA of the CDR3 is TGCGCCAGCAGCTTGCTGGGGTTAGACACCGGGGAGCTGTTTTTT. Translating it yields CASSLLGLDTGELFF.

This chain joins TRBV5-6 and TRBJ2-5, with TRBD2 identical over 8 bases. Germline V gives CDR1 SGHDT, CDR2 YYEEEE. The CDR3 runs 14 residues. J was trimmed by 3 bases and V by 0 bases; bases with no gene match: 1. The CDR3 DNA sequence: TGTGCCAGCAGCTTGGCGGGGGGGAAAGAGACCCAGTACTTC. Encoded protein: CASSLAGGKETQYF.